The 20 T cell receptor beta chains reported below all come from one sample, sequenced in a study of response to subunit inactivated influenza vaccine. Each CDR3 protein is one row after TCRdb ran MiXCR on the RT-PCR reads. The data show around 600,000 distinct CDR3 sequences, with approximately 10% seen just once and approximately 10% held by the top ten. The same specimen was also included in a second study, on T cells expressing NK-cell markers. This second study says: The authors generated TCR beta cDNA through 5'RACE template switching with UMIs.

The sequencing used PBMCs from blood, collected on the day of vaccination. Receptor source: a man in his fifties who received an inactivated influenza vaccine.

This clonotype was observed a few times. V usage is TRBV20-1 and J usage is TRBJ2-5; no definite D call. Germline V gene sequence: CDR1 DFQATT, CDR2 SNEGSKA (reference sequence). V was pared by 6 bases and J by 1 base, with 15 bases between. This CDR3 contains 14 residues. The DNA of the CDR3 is TGCAGTGCCAGCCAGGCTAGTACCCAAGAGACCCAGTACTTC. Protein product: CSASQASTQETQYF.

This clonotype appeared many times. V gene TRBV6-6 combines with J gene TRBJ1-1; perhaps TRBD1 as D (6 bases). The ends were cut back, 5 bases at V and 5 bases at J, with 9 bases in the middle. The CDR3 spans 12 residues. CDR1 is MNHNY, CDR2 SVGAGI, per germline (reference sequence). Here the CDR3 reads CASSTGRTEAFF. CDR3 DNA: TGTGCCAGCAGTACAGGGAGGACTGAAGCTTTCTTT.

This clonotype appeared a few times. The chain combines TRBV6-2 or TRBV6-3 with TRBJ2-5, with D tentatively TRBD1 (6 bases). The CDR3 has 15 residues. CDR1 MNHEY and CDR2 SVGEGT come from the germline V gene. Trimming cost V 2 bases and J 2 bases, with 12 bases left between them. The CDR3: CASSYPNRVQETQYF. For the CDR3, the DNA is TGTGCCAGCAGTTACCCAAACAGGGTGCAAGAGACCCAGTACTTC.

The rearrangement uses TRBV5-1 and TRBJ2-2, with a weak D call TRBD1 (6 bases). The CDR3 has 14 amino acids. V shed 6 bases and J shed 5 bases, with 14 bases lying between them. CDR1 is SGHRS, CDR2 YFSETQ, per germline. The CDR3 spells CASKPGHQTGELFF. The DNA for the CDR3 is TGCGCCAGCAAACCGGGACACCAGACCGGGGAGCTGTTTTTT.

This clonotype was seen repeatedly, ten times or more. This CDR3 is CASSIGPTGELFF. CDR3 nucleotides: TGCGCCAGCAGTATCGGACCTACCGGGGAGCTGTTTTTT. V is TRBV5-1 and J is TRBJ2-2, with unresolved D. Germline V gene data show CDR1 as SGHRS and CDR2 as YFSETQ. V lost 5 bases, J lost 5 bases, and 10 bases lay in between. The CDR3 runs 13 residues.

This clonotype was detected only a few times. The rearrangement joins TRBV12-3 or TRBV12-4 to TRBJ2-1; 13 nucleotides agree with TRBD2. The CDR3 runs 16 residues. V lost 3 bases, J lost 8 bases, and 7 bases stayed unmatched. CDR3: CASSFAGTSGVYEQFF. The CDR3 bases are TGTGCCAGCAGTTTTGCCGGGACTAGCGGGGTCTATGAGCAGTTCTTC.

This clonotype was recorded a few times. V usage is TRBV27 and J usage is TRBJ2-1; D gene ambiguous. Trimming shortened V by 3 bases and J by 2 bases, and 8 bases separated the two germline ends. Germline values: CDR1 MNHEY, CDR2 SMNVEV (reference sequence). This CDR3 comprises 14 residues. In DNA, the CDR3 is TGTGCCAGCAGTTTTCGCTTCCCCTACAATGAGCAGTTCTTC. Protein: CASSFRFPYNEQFF.

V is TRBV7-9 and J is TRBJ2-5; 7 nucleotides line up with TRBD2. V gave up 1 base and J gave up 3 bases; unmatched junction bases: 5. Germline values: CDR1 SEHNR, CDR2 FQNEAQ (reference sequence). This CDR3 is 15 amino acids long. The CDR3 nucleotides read TGTGCCAGCAGCTTAGACCACGGGACTAAAGAGACCCAGTACTTC. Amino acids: CASSLDHGTKETQYF.

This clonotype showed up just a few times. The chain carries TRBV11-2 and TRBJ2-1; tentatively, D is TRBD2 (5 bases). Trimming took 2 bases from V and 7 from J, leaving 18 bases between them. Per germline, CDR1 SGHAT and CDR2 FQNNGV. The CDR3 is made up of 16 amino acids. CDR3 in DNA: TGTGCCAGCAGCTTACAGCGGTTAGCCTTGGGTAATGAGCAGTTCTTC. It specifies CASSLQRLALGNEQFF.

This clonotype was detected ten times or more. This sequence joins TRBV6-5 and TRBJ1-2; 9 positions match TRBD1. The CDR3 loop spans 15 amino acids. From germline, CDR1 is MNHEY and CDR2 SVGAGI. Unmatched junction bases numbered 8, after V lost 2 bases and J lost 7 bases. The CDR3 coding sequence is TGTGCCAGCAGTTACACCGGGACAGGGAGGGCTGGCTACACCTTC. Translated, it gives CASSYTGTGRAGYTF.

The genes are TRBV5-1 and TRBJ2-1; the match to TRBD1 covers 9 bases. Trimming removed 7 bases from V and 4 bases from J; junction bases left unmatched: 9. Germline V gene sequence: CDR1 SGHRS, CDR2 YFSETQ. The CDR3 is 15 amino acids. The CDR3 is CASGIQGAEYNEQFF. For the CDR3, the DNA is TGCGCCAGCGGGATACAGGGGGCCGAGTACAATGAGCAGTTCTTC.

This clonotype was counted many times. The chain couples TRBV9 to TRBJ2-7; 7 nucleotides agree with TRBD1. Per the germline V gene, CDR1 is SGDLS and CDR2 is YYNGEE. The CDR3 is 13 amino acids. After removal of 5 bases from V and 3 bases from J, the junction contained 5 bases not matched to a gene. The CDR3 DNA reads TGTGCCAGCAGTCCCAGGACAGGCTACGAGCAGTACTTC. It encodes CASSPRTGYEQYF.

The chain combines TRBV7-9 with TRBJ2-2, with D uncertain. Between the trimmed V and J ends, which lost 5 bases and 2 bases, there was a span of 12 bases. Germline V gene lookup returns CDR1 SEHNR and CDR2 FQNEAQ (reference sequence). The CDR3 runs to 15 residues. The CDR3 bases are TGTGCCAGCAGCCAGTTTAGGTCCAACACCGGGGAGCTGTTTTTT. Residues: CASSQFRSNTGELFF.

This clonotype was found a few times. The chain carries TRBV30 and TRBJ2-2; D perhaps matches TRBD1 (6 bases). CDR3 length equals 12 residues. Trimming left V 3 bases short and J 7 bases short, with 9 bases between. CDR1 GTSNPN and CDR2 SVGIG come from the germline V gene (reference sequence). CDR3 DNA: TGTGCCTGGAGCGCAGGGGTCGGGGAGCTGTTTTTT. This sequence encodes CAWSAGVGELFF. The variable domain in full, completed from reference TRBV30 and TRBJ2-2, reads SQTIHQWPATLVQPVGSPLSLECTVEGTSNPNLYWYRQAAGRGLQLLFYSVGIGQISSEVPQNLSASRPQDRQFILSSKKLLLSDSGFYLCAWSAGVGELFFGEGSRLTVL.

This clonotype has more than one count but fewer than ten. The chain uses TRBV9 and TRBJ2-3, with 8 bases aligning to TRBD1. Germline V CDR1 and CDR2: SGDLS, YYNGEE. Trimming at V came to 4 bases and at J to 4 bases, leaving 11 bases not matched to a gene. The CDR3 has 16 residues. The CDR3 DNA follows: TGTGCCAGCAGCTCCCGGACAGGGAGAAGGGCAGATACGCAGTATTTT. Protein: CASSSRTGRRADTQYF.

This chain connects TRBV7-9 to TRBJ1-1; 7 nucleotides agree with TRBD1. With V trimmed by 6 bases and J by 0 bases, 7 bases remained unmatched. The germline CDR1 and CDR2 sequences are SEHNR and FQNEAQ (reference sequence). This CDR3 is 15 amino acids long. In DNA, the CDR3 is TGTGCCAGCAGGACAGGGTGGGACTTGAACACTGAAGCTTTCTTT. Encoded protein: CASRTGWDLNTEAFF.

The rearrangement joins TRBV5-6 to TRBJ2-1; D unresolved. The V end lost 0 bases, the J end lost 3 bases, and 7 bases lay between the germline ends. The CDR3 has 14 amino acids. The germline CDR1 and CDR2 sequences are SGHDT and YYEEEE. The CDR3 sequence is CASSLGSGYNEQFF. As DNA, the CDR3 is TGTGCCAGCAGCTTGGGCAGTGGCTACAATGAGCAGTTCTTC.

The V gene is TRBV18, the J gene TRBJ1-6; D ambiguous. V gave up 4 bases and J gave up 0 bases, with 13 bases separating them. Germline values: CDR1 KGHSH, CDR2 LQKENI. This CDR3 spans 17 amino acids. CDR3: CASSRSTAGSYNSPLHF. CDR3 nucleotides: TGTGCCAGCTCACGGTCTACGGCCGGCTCCTATAATTCACCCCTCCACTTT.

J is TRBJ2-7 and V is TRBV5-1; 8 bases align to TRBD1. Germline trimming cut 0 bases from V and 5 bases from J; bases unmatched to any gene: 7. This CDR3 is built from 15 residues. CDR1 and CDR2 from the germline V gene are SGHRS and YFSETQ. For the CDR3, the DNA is TGCGCCAGCAGCTTGGGTGGACAGGGTCGTGACGAGCAGTACTTC. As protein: CASSLGGQGRDEQYF. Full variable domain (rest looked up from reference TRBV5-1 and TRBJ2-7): KAGVTQTPRYLIKTRGQQVTLSCSPISGHRSVSWYQQTPGQGLQFLFEYFSETQRNKGNFPGRFSGRQFSNSRSEMNVSTLELGDSALYLCASSLGGQGRDEQYFGPGTRLTVT.

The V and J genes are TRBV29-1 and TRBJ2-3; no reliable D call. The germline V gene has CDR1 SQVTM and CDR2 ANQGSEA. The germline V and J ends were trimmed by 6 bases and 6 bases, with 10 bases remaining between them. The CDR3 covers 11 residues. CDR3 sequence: CSVASRDTQYF. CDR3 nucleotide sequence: TGCAGCGTCGCATCTAGGGATACGCAGTATTTT.